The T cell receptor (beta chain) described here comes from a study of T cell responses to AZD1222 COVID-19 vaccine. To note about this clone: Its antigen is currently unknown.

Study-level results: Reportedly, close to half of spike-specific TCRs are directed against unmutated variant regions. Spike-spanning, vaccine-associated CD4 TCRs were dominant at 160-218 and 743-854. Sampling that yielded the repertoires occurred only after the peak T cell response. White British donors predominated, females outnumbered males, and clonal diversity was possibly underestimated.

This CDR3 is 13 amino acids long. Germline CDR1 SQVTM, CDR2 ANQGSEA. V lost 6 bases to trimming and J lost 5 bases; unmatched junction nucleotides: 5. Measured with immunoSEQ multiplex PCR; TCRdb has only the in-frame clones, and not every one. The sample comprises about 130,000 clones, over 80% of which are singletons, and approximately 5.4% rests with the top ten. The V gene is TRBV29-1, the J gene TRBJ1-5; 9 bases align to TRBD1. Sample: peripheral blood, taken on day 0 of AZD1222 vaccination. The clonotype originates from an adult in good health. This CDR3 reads CSVGQGGYQPQHF. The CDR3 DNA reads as TGCAGCGTGGGACAGGGAGGATATCAGCCCCAGCATTTT.